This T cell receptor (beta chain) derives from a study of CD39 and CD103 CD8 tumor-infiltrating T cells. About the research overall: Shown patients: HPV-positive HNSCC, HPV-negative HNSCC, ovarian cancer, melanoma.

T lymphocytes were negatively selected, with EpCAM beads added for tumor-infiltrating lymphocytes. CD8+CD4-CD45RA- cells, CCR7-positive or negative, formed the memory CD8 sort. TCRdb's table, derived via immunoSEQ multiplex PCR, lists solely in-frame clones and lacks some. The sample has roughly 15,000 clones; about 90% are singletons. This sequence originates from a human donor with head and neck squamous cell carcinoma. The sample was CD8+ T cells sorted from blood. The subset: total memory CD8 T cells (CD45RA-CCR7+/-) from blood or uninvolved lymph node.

This chain's CDR3 is CASSAPAGVETQYF. The CDR3 bases are TGTGCCAGCAGCGCGCCCGCGGGGGTAGAGACCCAGTACTTC. The genes are TRBV9 and TRBJ2-5; 7 positions match TRBD2. This CDR3 spans 14 amino acids. V was pared by 3 bases and J by 4 bases, with 6 bases of the junction left unmatched. Germline lookup yields CDR1 SGDLS and CDR2 YYNGEE.